The following is a TCR beta chain sequence with its context. V trimming: 2 bases; J trimming: 3 bases; junction bases outside the gene matches: 10. The CDR3 loop spans 18 amino acids. Germline values: CDR1 SGDLS, CDR2 YYNGEE. Produced via immunoSEQ multiplex PCR; TCRdb's table is partial and in-frame only. The sample comprises fewer than 350,000 clones, approximately 91% of which are singletons, and approximately 1% rests with the top ten. The data stem from a study of blood T cell repertoires in COVID-19. Study context: Nucleic acid was either cDNA or gDNA, and it came from T cells, B-cell-depleted T cells, or PBMCs.

V and J are TRBV9 and TRBJ2-1; TRBD2 aligns across 11 bases. What was sequenced was PBMCs or T cells enriched from blood (not recorded which). The receptor comes from a woman in her 30s who had been exposed to COVID-19. The CDR3 loop reads CASSVGTSGSQFYNEQFF. Here the CDR3 DNA reads TGTGCCAGCAGCGTTGGGACTAGCGGCAGCCAATTCTACAATGAGCAGTTCTTC.